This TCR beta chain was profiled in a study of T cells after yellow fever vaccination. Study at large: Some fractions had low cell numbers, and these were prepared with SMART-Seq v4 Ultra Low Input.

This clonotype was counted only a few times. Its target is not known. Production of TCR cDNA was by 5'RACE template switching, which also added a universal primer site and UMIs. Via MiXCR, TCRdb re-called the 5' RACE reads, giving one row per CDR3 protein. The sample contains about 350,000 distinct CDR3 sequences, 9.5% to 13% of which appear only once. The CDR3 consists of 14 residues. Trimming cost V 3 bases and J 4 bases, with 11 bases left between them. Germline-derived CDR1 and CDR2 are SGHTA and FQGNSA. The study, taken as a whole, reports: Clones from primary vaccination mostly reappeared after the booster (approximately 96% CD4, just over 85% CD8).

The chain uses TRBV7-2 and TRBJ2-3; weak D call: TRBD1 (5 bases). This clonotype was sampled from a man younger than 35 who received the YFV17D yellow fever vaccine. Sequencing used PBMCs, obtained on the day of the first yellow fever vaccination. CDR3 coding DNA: TGTGCCAGCAGCTTTCCCCAGGGCGCAGATACGCAGTATTTT. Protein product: CASSFPQGADTQYF.